Each of the 31 T cell receptor beta chains below was sequenced from the same sample in a study of CD8 T cells in ankylosing spondylitis. MiXCR, applied by TCRdb to the 5' RACE reads, yields one record per CDR3 protein. In the table there are tens of thousands of distinct CDR3 sequences, about 6.3% of which are singletons. Sequencing used blood, either unsorted or a sorted T cell fraction (not recorded which). These receptors were collected from a male donor with ankylosing spondylitis or in good health (not recorded which).

This clonotype was picked up many times. The J gene is TRBJ2-5, the V gene TRBV29-1; 7 nucleotides match TRBD2. Germline V gene data show CDR1 as SQVTM and CDR2 as ANQGSEA. CDR3 length equals 17 residues. The V and J ends lost 0 bases and 4 bases, in that order; junction bases with no gene match: 14. The chain's CDR3 is CSVEEWGGSLVGETQYF. As DNA, the CDR3 is TGCAGCGTTGAAGAATGGGGAGGGTCCCTCGTCGGAGAGACCCAGTACTTC.

In this sample, this clonotype turned up many times. This chain links TRBV24-1 with TRBJ1-2; D not resolved. Trimming took 0 bases from V and 6 from J, leaving 10 bases between them. CDR3 length: 14 amino acids. Germline V gives CDR1 KGHDR, CDR2 SFDVKD. CDR3 DNA sequence: TGTGCCACCAGTGATTTGCCCCATACCAATGGCTACACCTTC. It yields the protein CATSDLPHTNGYTF.

The chain uses TRBV5-1 and TRBJ1-5; TRBD1 might be the D (5 bases). This CDR3 region has 15 residues. Trimming took 0 bases from V and 6 from J, leaving 13 bases between them. Germline CDR1 SGHRS, CDR2 YFSETQ. CDR3 nucleotide sequence: TGCGCCAGCAGCTTGGTGGGGCAGGTAGGTCAGCCCCAGCATTTT. Protein sequence: CASSLVGQVGQPQHF.

This clonotype was observed at least ten times. This sequence joins TRBV6-1 and TRBJ1-2; 7 bases are a match to TRBD1. With V trimmed by 6 bases and J by 5 bases, 6 bases remained unmatched. Germline V CDR1 and CDR2: MNHNS, SASEGT. The CDR3 covers 13 residues. The CDR3 DNA sequence: TGTGCCAGCAGCGACGGGACAGTTTATGGCTACACCTTC. It translates to CASSDGTVYGYTF.

There are many counts of this clonotype. This chain joins TRBV30 and TRBJ2-1; the match to TRBD2 covers 10 bases. The germline gives CDR1 GTSNPN, CDR2 SVGIG (reference sequence). The CDR3 has 16 amino acids. Trimming cost V 1 base and J 8 bases; bases outside gene matches: 11. The chain's CDR3 is CAWSEFGSGRADEQFF. In DNA form, the CDR3 reads TGTGCCTGGAGTGAGTTCGGGAGCGGGAGGGCCGATGAGCAGTTCTTC.

This clonotype was observed many times. The gene calls are TRBV20-1 and TRBJ2-3; no reliable D call. The CDR3 covers 15 residues. Trimming removed 0 bases at V and 8 bases at J, with 18 bases between. CDR1 is DFQATT, CDR2 SNEGSKA, per germline (reference sequence). CDR3 DNA: TGCAGTGCTAGAGATTCCTCTTTCGCACACTTTACGCAGTATTTT. It codes for CSARDSSFAHFTQYF.

This clonotype has at least ten counts. This sequence joins TRBV25-1 and TRBJ1-1; D ambiguous. V gave up 3 bases and J gave up 0 bases, with 8 bases separating them. This CDR3 has 14 residues. Germline loops: CDR1 MGHDK, CDR2 SYGVNS. The CDR3: CASSEVGLNTEAFF. The CDR3 region has the DNA TGTGCCAGCAGTGAGGTGGGGTTGAACACTGAAGCTTTCTTT.

This clonotype was observed many times. The V gene is TRBV5-1, the J gene TRBJ2-7; D gene ambiguous. Trimming stripped 0 bases from V and 5 bases from J, with 3 bases between. Germline CDR1 reads SGHRS; CDR2 reads YFSETQ. CDR3 length: 11 residues. The CDR3 bases are TGCGCCAGCAGCTTGGACCACGAGCAGTACTTC. It codes for CASSLDHEQYF.

This clonotype was found many times. The chain is built from TRBV4-3 and TRBJ2-2; 8 bases line up with TRBD2. The CDR3 totals 17 residues. Per the germline V gene, CDR1 is LGHNA and CDR2 is YSLEER. Germline trimming cut 0 bases from V and 6 bases from J; bases unmatched to any gene: 9. CDR3 in DNA: TGCGCCAGCAGCCAAGATATTGGTAGCGGGATACCCGGGGAGCTGTTTTTT. Translation: CASSQDIGSGIPGELFF.

Many counts were recorded for this clonotype. V usage is TRBV5-1 and J usage is TRBJ1-4, with D possibly TRBD1 on 5 matching bases. Trimming took off 4 bases at V and 8 bases at J, with 12 bases between the two ends. Germline CDR1 and CDR2: SGHRS and YFSETQ. This CDR3 contains 13 residues. The CDR3 is CASSEGAEEKLFF. DNA of the CDR3: TGCGCCAGCAGCGAAGGGGCTGAGGAAAAACTGTTTTTT.

As regards this clonotype: This sequence may be a read error, since a much larger clone differs from it by one base. The chain is built from TRBV7-9 and TRBJ2-2, with D possibly matching TRBD2 (6 bases). The CDR3 is made up of 13 amino acids. Germline CDR1 reads SEHNR; CDR2 reads FQNEAQ (reference sequence). The CDR3, as DNA: TGTGCCAGCTCCTACGTGCGCTTCGGGGGGCTGTTTTTT. It yields the protein CASSYVRFGGLFF. Full variable domain (outside the CDR3, taken from reference TRBV7-9 and TRBJ2-2): DTGVSQNPRHKITKRGQNVTFRCDPISEHNRLYWYRQTLGQGPEFLTYFQNEAQLEKSRLLSDRFSAERPKGSFSTLEIQRTEQGDSAMYLCASSYVRFGGLFFGEGSRLTVL.

This clonotype was picked up many times. The V gene is TRBV4-3, the J gene TRBJ1-6; 7 bases fit TRBD1. The trim removed 2 bases at V and 8 bases at J, leaving 9 bases unmatched. The CDR3 length is 16 residues. Germline CDR1 is LGHNA and CDR2 is YSLEER. The CDR3 coding sequence is TGCGCCAGCAGCCAACATCTTTCGGACAGGTATTCACCCCTCCACTTT. This gives the protein CASSQHLSDRYSPLHF.

This clonotype was detected ten times or more. The V gene is TRBV14, the J gene TRBJ2-1; 9 bases are shared with TRBD2. The CDR3 has 19 amino acids. Germline trimming cut 1 base from V and 4 bases from J; bases unmatched to any gene: 14. CDR1 is SGHDN and CDR2 is FVKESK in the germline V gene. CDR3 loop: CASSQVPRLAGESYNEQFF. The CDR3 DNA reads as TGTGCCAGCAGCCAAGTCCCTAGGTTAGCGGGAGAATCATACAATGAGCAGTTCTTC.

This clonotype occurred many times. Here the CDR3 reads CASSLEGGANVLTF. The CDR3 coding sequence is TGTGCCAGCAGCTTAGAGGGTGGGGCCAACGTCCTGACTTTC. The chain recombines TRBV7-2 with TRBJ2-6; D not certain. V gave up 1 base and J gave up 3 bases, with 4 bases separating them. Germline CDR1 SGHTA, CDR2 FQGNSA. This CDR3 has 14 amino acids.

This clonotype showed up many times. The chain links TRBV6-5 to TRBJ2-1, with 10 bases lining up with TRBD2. CDR3 length: 16 residues. Germline trimming cut 2 bases from V and 7 bases from J; bases unmatched to any gene: 8. CDR1 is MNHEY and CDR2 is SVGAGI in the germline V gene. The CDR3 DNA is TGTGCCAGCAGTTACCCCTCTCTAGCGGGAGTAAATGAGCAGTTCTTC. This translates into CASSYPSLAGVNEQFF.

This clonotype appeared many times. V is TRBV4-3 and J is TRBJ2-7, with D tentatively TRBD1 (5 bases). Germline V CDR1 and CDR2: LGHNA, YSLEER. CDR3 length: 16 residues. The V and J ends lost 1 base and 5 bases respectively, with 18 bases between them. The CDR3 DNA follows: TGCGCCAGCAGCCAAGTGGGGCTTGGCGTTTCCCACGAGCAGTACTTC. Amino acids: CASSQVGLGVSHEQYF.

At least ten counts were recorded for this clonotype. V and J are TRBV29-1 and TRBJ2-7, with TRBD2 as a possible D gene (5 bases). There are 13 residues in the CDR3. Germline CDR1 and CDR2: SQVTM and ANQGSEA. The V gene lost 4 bases and the J gene lost 1 base, with 11 bases spanning the gap. DNA for the CDR3: TGCAGCGTTGGTCGGGGAACTTCCTACGAGCAGTACTTC. It is translated as CSVGRGTSYEQYF.

This clonotype is deemed medium-sized (0.01 to 0.1%). This chain joins TRBV5-4 and TRBJ2-5; D tentatively reads TRBD1 or TRBD2 (5 bases each). V lost 4 bases and J lost 4, with 11 bases in between. Germline-derived CDR1 and CDR2 are SGHNT and YYREEE (reference sequence). The CDR3 is 13 amino acids. The CDR3 here is CASSPGGGETQYF. The CDR3 DNA sequence: TGTGCCAGCAGCCCCGGTGGGGGAGAGACCCAGTACTTC.

This clonotype was counted many times. The V call is TRBV6-5, the J call TRBJ2-1, with 8 bases identical to TRBD2. Trimming at V came to 2 bases and at J to 3 bases, leaving 9 bases not matched to a gene. From germline, CDR1 is MNHEY and CDR2 SVGAGI. The CDR3 contains 17 residues. Here the CDR3 DNA reads TGTGCCAGCAGTTACCCAAAGGGTGGGACTAGCTACAATGAGCAGTTCTTC. Its protein is CASSYPKGGTSYNEQFF.

This clonotype came up many times. The rearrangement links TRBV15 to TRBJ1-2; tentative D call: TRBD1 (5 bases). The V and J ends lost 5 bases and 7 bases respectively, with 17 bases between them. The CDR3 loop spans 14 amino acids. CDR1 and CDR2 from the germline V gene are LNHNV and YYDKDF (reference sequence). The CDR3 protein is CATSPHGGELGYTF. DNA of the CDR3: TGTGCCACCAGCCCCCACGGGGGGGAACTTGGCTACACCTTC. The complete variable domain, with remaining parts taken from reference TRBV15 and TRBJ1-2, reads DAMVIQNPRYQVTQFGKPVTLSCSQTLNHNVMYWYQQKSSQAPKLLFHYYDKDFNNEADTPDNFQSRRPNTSFCFLDIRSPGLGDTAMYLCATSPHGGELGYTFGSGTRLTVV.

Of note for this clonotype: This sequence may be a read error, since a much larger clone differs from it by one base. The chain combines TRBV29-1 with TRBJ2-1; 7 nucleotides match TRBD1. V dropped 0 bases and J dropped 12; count of bases not matched to a gene: 5. The CDR3 spans 12 residues. CDR1 is SQVTM, CDR2 ANQGSEA, per germline. CDR3 nucleotides: TGCAGCGTTGAAGAACAGGGGCGAGCGCAGTTCTTC. Translating gives CSVEEQGRAQFF.

The sample holds many counts of this clonotype. The J gene is TRBJ1-4, the V gene TRBV12-3 or TRBV12-4; 9 bases align to TRBD1. The CDR3 runs to 17 residues. The ends lost 6 bases at V and 12 bases at J; junction bases unmatched: 20. The CDR3 nucleotides read TGTGCCAGCAGGAAGAGAAGTATCGAGACAGGGGGTTCCCAACTGTTTTTT. Protein product: CASRKRSIETGGSQLFF.

This clonotype was observed at least ten times. The gene calls are TRBV27 and TRBJ2-2; D possibly corresponds to TRBD1 (6 bases). Germline CDR1 and CDR2: MNHEY and SMNVEV (reference sequence). The V gene lost 6 bases and the J gene lost 3 bases, with 17 bases spanning the gap. The CDR3 is 16 amino acids. The CDR3 coding sequence is TGTGCCAGCAGCCCCCTCCGGGACAAAGACACCGGGGAGCTGTTTTTT. It codes for CASSPLRDKDTGELFF.

The rearrangement uses TRBV6-5 and TRBJ1-2; tentatively, D is TRBD1 (5 bases). CDR1 is MNHEY, CDR2 SVGAGI, per germline. The CDR3 runs to 12 residues. Trimming left V 6 bases short and J 10 bases short, with 15 bases between. The CDR3 region is CASRMGGGDYTF. In DNA, the CDR3 is TGTGCCAGCAGAATGGGGGGTGGGGACTACACCTTC.

This clonotype was observed many times. The V gene is TRBV21-1, the J gene TRBJ1-6; TRBD1 was called by the table and not checked on the DNA. TRBV21-1 is termed a pseudogene. The CDR3 runs 15 residues. The CDR3 nucleotides read TGTGCCAGCGGAAAAAACCGGGAAAATAATTCACCCCTCCACTTT. It encodes CASGKNRENNSPLHF.

This clonotype was observed at least ten times. The chain carries TRBV19 and TRBJ1-1; tentative D call: TRBD1 (6 bases). Trimming shortened V by 5 bases and J by 3 bases, and 22 bases separated the two germline ends. CDR3 length: 17 amino acids. Germline CDR1 reads LNHDA; CDR2 reads SQIVND (reference sequence). CDR3 nucleotides: TGTGCCAGTAGTCCACGATTGACAGGCGCCGGGGACACTGAAGCTTTCTTT. It codes for CASSPRLTGAGDTEAFF.

This clonotype occurred many times. The rearrangement uses TRBV7-9 and TRBJ2-1, with 8 positions matching TRBD2. Germline V lookup: CDR1 SEHNR, CDR2 FQNEAQ (reference sequence). The V and J ends lost 6 bases and 13 bases, in that order; junction bases with no gene match: 11. The CDR3 loop spans 13 amino acids. DNA for the CDR3: TGTGCCAGCAGTTTTACTTCGGGGGGGTTACAGTTCTTC. Residues: CASSFTSGGLQFF.

There are many counts of this clonotype. The chain links TRBV24-1 to TRBJ2-2; 11 bases agree with TRBD1. Germline loops: CDR1 KGHDR, CDR2 SFDVKD. CDR3 length: 17 residues. Trimming removed 0 bases from V and 4 bases from J; junction bases left unmatched: 3. DNA for the CDR3: TGTGCCACCAGTGATTTGGTTGGGACAGGGGGCACCGGGGAGCTGTTTTTT. It codes for CATSDLVGTGGTGELFF.

This clonotype was counted at least ten times. The chain links TRBV20-1 to TRBJ1-2; possibly TRBD1 for D (6 bases). The CDR3 consists of 13 residues. CDR1 and CDR2 (germline): DFQATT, SNEGSKA (reference sequence). V was trimmed by 6 bases and J by 8 bases, leaving 19 bases between them. The CDR3 protein is CSAATGTPRGYTF. The CDR3 DNA reads as TGCAGTGCGGCAACAGGGACCCCGCGGGGCTACACCTTC.

This clonotype appeared many times. The chain combines TRBV5-1 with TRBJ2-5, with 7 bases matching TRBD1. The CDR3 contains 14 residues. CDR1 and CDR2 from the germline V gene are SGHRS and YFSETQ. After removal of 5 bases from V and 4 bases from J, the junction contained 8 bases not matched to a gene. CDR3: CASSDTGARETQYF. The CDR3 region has the DNA TGCGCCAGCAGTGATACAGGGGCCAGAGAGACCCAGTACTTC.

The table lists this clonotype with many counts. The chain has TRBV18 and TRBJ2-7; a possible D gene is TRBD1 (5 bases). This CDR3 region has 13 residues. In germline, CDR1 is KGHSH, CDR2 LQKENI. V was cut by 5 bases and J by 1 base, with 9 bases left in between. In DNA form, the CDR3 reads TGTGCCAGCTCAAAAGACAGATCCTACGAGCAGTACTTC. This encodes CASSKDRSYEQYF.